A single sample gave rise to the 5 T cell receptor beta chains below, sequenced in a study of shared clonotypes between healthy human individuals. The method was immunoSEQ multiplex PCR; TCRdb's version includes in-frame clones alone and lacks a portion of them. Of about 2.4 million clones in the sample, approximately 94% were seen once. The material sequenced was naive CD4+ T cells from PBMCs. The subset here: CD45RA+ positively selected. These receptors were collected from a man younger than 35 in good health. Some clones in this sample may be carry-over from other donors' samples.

The CDR3 sequence: CASVKGQETQYF. CDR3 coding DNA: TGTGCCAGCGTCAAGGGGCAAGAGACCCAGTACTTC. The genes are TRBV7-2 and TRBJ2-5, with D possibly TRBD1 on 5 matching bases. The CDR3 is 12 residues long. The V gene lost 8 bases and the J gene lost 2 bases, with 9 bases spanning the gap. From germline, CDR1 is SGHTA and CDR2 FQGNSA.

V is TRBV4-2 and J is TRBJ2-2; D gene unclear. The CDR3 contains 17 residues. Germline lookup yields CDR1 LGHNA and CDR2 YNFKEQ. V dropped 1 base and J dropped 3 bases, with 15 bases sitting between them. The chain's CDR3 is CASSQVKEGSYTGELFF. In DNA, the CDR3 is TGTGCCAGCAGCCAAGTAAAGGAAGGCAGCTACACCGGGGAGCTGTTTTTT.

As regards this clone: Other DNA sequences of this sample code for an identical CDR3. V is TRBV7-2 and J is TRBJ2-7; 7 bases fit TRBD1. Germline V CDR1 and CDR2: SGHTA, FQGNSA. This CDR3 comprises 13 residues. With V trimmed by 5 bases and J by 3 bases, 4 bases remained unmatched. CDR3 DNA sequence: TGTGCCAGCAGCCTAGGGACAGTCTACGAGCAGTACTTC. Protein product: CASSLGTVYEQYF.

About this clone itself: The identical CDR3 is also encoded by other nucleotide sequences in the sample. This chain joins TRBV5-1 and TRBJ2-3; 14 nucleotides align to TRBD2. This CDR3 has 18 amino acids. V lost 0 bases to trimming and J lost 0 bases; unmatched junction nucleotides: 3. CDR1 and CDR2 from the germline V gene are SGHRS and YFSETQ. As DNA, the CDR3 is TGCGCCAGCAGCTTGGGACTAGCGGGAGGGCCGAGCACAGATACGCAGTATTTT. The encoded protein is CASSLGLAGGPSTDTQYF.

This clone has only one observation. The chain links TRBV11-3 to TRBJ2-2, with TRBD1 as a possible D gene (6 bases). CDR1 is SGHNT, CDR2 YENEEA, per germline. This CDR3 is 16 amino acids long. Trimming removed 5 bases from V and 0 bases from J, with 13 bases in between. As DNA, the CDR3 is TGTGCCAGCAGCCAATGGACAGCCCCGAACACCGGGGAGCTGTTTTTT. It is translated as CASSQWTAPNTGELFF.